Listed below are T cell receptor beta chains from one sample, sequenced in a study of blood T cell repertoires in COVID-19. The table came from immunoSEQ multiplex PCR; TCRdb's copy has only in-frame clones and leaves some out. This table holds about 42,000 clones, about 82% found once. The sequencing input was peripheral blood. The receptors come from a man in his 70s with acute or convalescent COVID-19. CDR3s include the opening cysteine and the closing phenylalanine or tryptophan. Fields, in order: D gene, clone size, V gene, CDR3 protein. The D gene is left open where the match is weak. Rows may omit the clone size; those that give it use once, few, many or a size class.

d_gene: NA
abundance: NA
v_gene: TRBV28
CDR3aa: CASSWVSRRAFF

d_gene: TRBD2
abundance: NA
v_gene: TRBV7-3
CDR3aa: CASSSSTSGRGYEQFF

d_gene: NA
abundance: NA
v_gene: TRBV2
CDR3aa: CASSEPVSGNTIYF

d_gene: NA
abundance: NA
v_gene: TRBV11-3
CDR3aa: CASSLDRNTEAFF

d_gene: TRBD2
abundance: once
v_gene: TRBV30
CDR3aa: CALVPSGSLNIQYF

d_gene: TRBD2
abundance: NA
v_gene: TRBV6-2/TRBV6-3
CDR3aa: CASSYSIPSGGTEQFF

d_gene: NA
abundance: NA
v_gene: TRBV20-1
CDR3aa: CSALKAGAFF

d_gene: NA
abundance: NA
v_gene: TRBV5-5
CDR3aa: CASTGLINTEAFF

d_gene: TRBD1
abundance: NA
v_gene: TRBV7-2
CDR3aa: CASSSSGQDYGYTF

d_gene: TRBD2
abundance: few
v_gene: TRBV4-2
CDR3aa: CASSQARRTSGRGPGGTGELFF

d_gene: NA
abundance: NA
v_gene: TRBV6-5
CDR3aa: CASMFEGSSYNEQFF

d_gene: NA
abundance: NA
v_gene: TRBV5-4
CDR3aa: CASSLGGTYGYTF

d_gene: NA
abundance: NA
v_gene: TRBV5-4
CDR3aa: CASSLATSLGEQYF

d_gene: TRBD2
abundance: NA
v_gene: TRBV7-2
CDR3aa: CASSPVGSGRSHEQYF

d_gene: TRBD2
abundance: NA
v_gene: TRBV7-2
CDR3aa: CASSSPAGGGLNEQFF

d_gene: TRBD1
abundance: NA
v_gene: TRBV9
CDR3aa: CASSGGQGWGNTIYF

d_gene: NA
abundance: once
v_gene: TRBV11-2
CDR3aa: CASSLNTDTQYF

d_gene: NA
abundance: NA
v_gene: TRBV27
CDR3aa: CTSSFWGADSSYEQYF

d_gene: NA
abundance: many
v_gene: TRBV7-9
CDR3aa: CASSLVGVVSPLHF

d_gene: NA
abundance: NA
v_gene: TRBV18
CDR3aa: CASSPPTGTDTQYF

d_gene: NA
abundance: NA
v_gene: TRBV24-1
CDR3aa: CATRAGSQSNQPQHF

d_gene: NA
abundance: NA
v_gene: TRBV7-9
CDR3aa: CASSLPSTGNTIYF

d_gene: TRBD2
abundance: NA
v_gene: TRBV3-1/TRBV3-2
CDR3aa: CASSQEASGQETQYF

d_gene: NA
abundance: NA
v_gene: TRBV13
CDR3aa: CASSLGTPMGDTQYF

d_gene: NA
abundance: NA
v_gene: TRBV6-6
CDR3aa: CASRSTGLALDTF

d_gene: NA
abundance: NA
v_gene: TRBV18
CDR3aa: CASSPGEANQPQHF

d_gene: TRBD1
abundance: NA
v_gene: TRBV7-2
CDR3aa: CASSVNRGSQETQYF

d_gene: TRBD2
abundance: NA
v_gene: TRBV7-3
CDR3aa: CASSMGLAGPGAGNEQFF

d_gene: NA
abundance: NA
v_gene: TRBV11-3
CDR3aa: CASSLVRDEQFF

d_gene: TRBD2
abundance: NA
v_gene: TRBV27
CDR3aa: CASSLYAASGSQSSYEQYF

d_gene: TRBD1
abundance: NA
v_gene: TRBV7-9
CDR3aa: CASSLQGVYYGYTF

d_gene: TRBD2
abundance: NA
v_gene: TRBV7-4
CDR3aa: CASSSGLAGVIANTGELFF

d_gene: TRBD1
abundance: NA
v_gene: TRBV6-2/TRBV6-3
CDR3aa: CASSYPQGAQYF

d_gene: NA
abundance: NA
v_gene: TRBV7-8
CDR3aa: CASSLAAVANEQFF

d_gene: NA
abundance: once
v_gene: TRBV10-1
CDR3aa: CASSELTGPPGAEAFF

d_gene: NA
abundance: NA
v_gene: TRBV28
CDR3aa: CASRSTGDYEQYF

d_gene: NA
abundance: NA
v_gene: TRBV30
CDR3aa: CAWSVQGAAGKLFF

d_gene: TRBD1
abundance: NA
v_gene: TRBV24-1
CDR3aa: CATSDRDSYNEQFF

d_gene: NA
abundance: NA
v_gene: TRBV11-2
CDR3aa: CASSSRRQTGSLEKLFF

d_gene: NA
abundance: once
v_gene: TRBV5-4
CDR3aa: CASSTVQGFRSDTQYF

d_gene: NA
abundance: NA
v_gene: TRBV7-9
CDR3aa: CASSLRSSYEQFF

d_gene: NA
abundance: NA
v_gene: TRBV19
CDR3aa: CASSIDFRARAESLF

d_gene: NA
abundance: NA
v_gene: TRBV25-1
CDR3aa: CASSPPGGAGELFF

d_gene: TRBD2
abundance: NA
v_gene: TRBV4-3
CDR3aa: CASSPSGRGYEQYF

d_gene: TRBD1
abundance: NA
v_gene: TRBV6-6
CDR3aa: CASSSSRDRGLWYF

d_gene: TRBD2
abundance: NA
v_gene: TRBV6-5
CDR3aa: CASSYKSGRYEQYF

d_gene: TRBD1
abundance: NA
v_gene: TRBV6-5
CDR3aa: CASSRDSDNSPLHF